This TCR beta chain emerged from a study of beta chain features in type 1 diabetes. Findings of the study overall: Among patients, naive, central memory and Treg TCRB repertoires appeared more similar than among healthy donors. Within each of all four CD4+ subsets, Type 1 diabetes patients had TCRB CDR3s that were moderately but significantly shorter.

This clone was observed a few times. The antigen is undetermined. What was sequenced were expressed TCRB transcripts, since all of the isolated RNA had been reverse transcribed. Libraries were prepared by immunoSEQ multiplex PCR; TCRdb keeps only in-frame clonotypes and omits some of them. The sample holds hundreds of thousands of clones, around 15% seen once. This CDR3 region has 15 residues. Unmatched junction bases numbered 6, after V lost 3 bases and J lost 2 bases. CDR1 is LGHNA and CDR2 is YSLEER in the germline V gene. The clonotype comes from a man younger than 30 with type 1 diabetes. Sample: naive CD4+ T cells from blood. The chain carries TRBV4-3 and TRBJ2-7, with 8 bases that match TRBD1. In DNA form, the CDR3 reads TGCGCCAGCAGCCAGGACAGGGCTCCAACCTACGAGCAGTACTTC. Its protein product is CASSQDRAPTYEQYF.